This T cell receptor beta chain stems from a study of blood T cell repertoires in COVID-19. Study-wide background: There were acute and convalescent COVID-19 samples, and they came from the United States, Italy and Spain. Sample material is recorded as cDNA or gDNA derived from T cells, B-cell-depleted T cells, or PBMCs.

This CDR3 is built from 16 residues. The V gene lost 4 bases and the J gene lost 3 bases, with 19 bases spanning the gap. The V gene's germline CDR1 is SGHRS and CDR2 YFSETQ. Authors' data handling: Counts of nucleated cells, estimated from reference gene primer amplification, were obtained. This table comes from immunoSEQ multiplex PCR, and its TCRdb copy is limited to in-frame clones, with some not included. V, J and clone size were drawn from that table, and D and trimming were deduced from the DNA. The table lists approximately 220,000 clones, 80% to 85% of them singletons. This clonotype was sampled from a woman in her thirties who had recovered from COVID-19. The chain links TRBV5-1 to TRBJ1-2; D call uncertain. Sequenced input: peripheral blood. The CDR3 region has the DNA TGCGCCAGCAGCCTCTCCTTCTGGGCACAAGACTATGGCTACACCTTC. Translating gives CASSLSFWAQDYGYTF.